Following are 27 T cell receptor beta chains from one sample sequenced in a study of shared clonotypes between healthy human individuals. Sequencing was performed with immunoSEQ multiplex PCR; in TCRdb, only in-frame clones are kept and a portion is missing. Found here are millions of clones, around 94% of them singletons; the top ten hold 0.11% to 0.15%. Sequencing was carried out using naive CD4+ T cells sorted from blood. Stated subset: CD45RA+ positively selected. These receptors originate from a man aged 18 to 29 in good health.

The chain couples TRBV7-9 to TRBJ1-1, with 10 positions matching TRBD1. V lost 4 bases to trimming and J lost 0 bases; unmatched junction nucleotides: 2. Germline V gene lookup returns CDR1 SEHNR and CDR2 FQNEAQ (reference sequence). The CDR3 extends over 15 amino acids. DNA for the CDR3: TGTGCCAGCAGCTCGGGACAGGGGATGAACACTGAAGCTTTCTTT. Translation gives CASSSGQGMNTEAFF.

This clone has just a few counts. The CDR3 region is CASDRDRENQPQHF. CDR3 bases: TGTGCCAGTGACAGGGACAGGGAGAATCAGCCCCAGCATTTT. The chain couples TRBV19 to TRBJ1-5; 9 bases map to TRBD1. The V segment lost 8 bases and the J segment 4 bases; nucleotides outside the gene matches: 6. The CDR3 spans 14 residues. Germline lookup yields CDR1 LNHDA and CDR2 SQIVND (reference sequence).

This clone was seen just once. This CDR3 is also generated by other DNA sequences in the sample. This chain connects TRBV6-5 to TRBJ1-5; D call uncertain. The V gene's germline CDR1 is MNHEY and CDR2 SVGAGI. CDR3 size: 15 residues. Trimming left V 0 bases short and J 0 bases short, with 6 bases between. DNA for the CDR3: TGTGCCAGCAGTTACTCCCGGGATAGCAATCAGCCCCAGCATTTT. Translated, it gives CASSYSRDSNQPQHF.

The V and J genes are TRBV29-1 and TRBJ2-4; D is perhaps TRBD1 (6 bases). Trimming removed 7 bases at V and 7 bases at J, with 11 bases between. Germline CDR1 reads SQVTM; CDR2 reads ANQGSEA. The CDR3 has 11 amino acids. The chain's CDR3 is CSALGHNIQYF. CDR3 sequence (DNA): TGCAGCGCATTGGGACATAACATTCAGTACTTC.

CDR3 region: CAWNPTGIGNTIYF. The CDR3 bases are TGTGCCTGGAACCCCACAGGGATTGGAAACACCATATATTTT. The chain is built from TRBV30 and TRBJ1-3, with D possibly matching TRBD1 (6 bases). Deletions cut 4 bases from V and 3 bases from J, with 13 bases between. Germline V CDR1 and CDR2: GTSNPN, SVGIG (reference sequence). The CDR3 is 14 residues long.

V and J are TRBV25-1 and TRBJ2-1; TRBD2 is a possible D gene (6 bases). Deletions cut 4 bases from V and 3 bases from J, with 13 bases between. Germline V gene lookup returns CDR1 MGHDK and CDR2 SYGVNS. The CDR3 has 15 residues. CDR3 in amino acids: CASSGVADHYNEQFF. CDR3 nucleotide sequence: TGTGCCAGCAGTGGGGTAGCGGACCACTACAATGAGCAGTTCTTC. Filled out from reference TRBV25-1 and TRBJ2-1, the complete variable domain reads EADIYQTPRYLVIGTGKKITLECSQTMGHDKMYWYQQDPGMELHLIHYSYGVNSTEKGDLSSESTVSRIRTEHFPLTLESARPSHTSQYLCASSGVADHYNEQFFGPGTRLTVL.

This chain connects TRBV10-3 to TRBJ2-1, with 7 bases fitting TRBD1. CDR3 length equals 15 residues. CDR1 is ENHRY, CDR2 SYGVKD, per germline. The V gene end was trimmed by 6 bases and the J gene end by 0 bases; junction bases not matched to a gene: 5. The CDR3 reads CAISEGQSSYNEQFF. The CDR3 DNA sequence: TGTGCCATCAGCGAGGGACAGAGCTCCTACAATGAGCAGTTCTTC.

The V call is TRBV27, the J call TRBJ2-3; weak D call: TRBD1 (6 bases). Trimming cost V 6 bases and J 12 bases, with 16 bases left between them. The length of the CDR3 is 12 residues. Germline CDR1 and CDR2: MNHEY and SMNVEV (reference sequence). The CDR3 here is CASRFAQGTQYF. The CDR3 nucleotides are TGTGCCAGCAGATTCGCACAGGGTACACAGTATTTT.

The chain is built from TRBV7-9 and TRBJ2-7, with no clear D. Per the germline V gene, CDR1 is SEHNR and CDR2 is FQNEAQ (reference sequence). The CDR3 spans 14 residues. The germline V and J ends were trimmed by 4 bases and 0 bases, with 10 bases remaining between them. CDR3 DNA: TGTGCCAGCAGCTCGACTCCGAGCTCCTACGAGCAGTACTTC. This codes for CASSSTPSSYEQYF.

The sample holds a few counts of this clone. The V gene is TRBV9, the J gene TRBJ2-5; TRBD1 matches at 9 bases. CDR3 length: 16 residues. The germline V gene has CDR1 SGDLS and CDR2 YYNGEE. J gave up 4 bases and V 1 base, and 8 bases lay outside the gene matches. The CDR3 DNA sequence: TGTGCCAGCAGCGTATCTGGGGGGACAGGGCCAGAGACCCAGTACTTC. This encodes CASSVSGGTGPETQYF.

The V and J genes are TRBV30 and TRBJ2-6; TRBD2 agrees at 10 bases. J was trimmed by 0 bases and V by 3 bases; bases with no gene match: 5. This CDR3 spans 17 amino acids. Germline CDR1 GTSNPN, CDR2 SVGIG (reference sequence). CDR3 in amino acids: CAWSRLAGYSGANVLTF. The CDR3, as DNA: TGTGCCTGGAGCCGACTAGCGGGTTACTCTGGGGCCAACGTCCTGACTTTC.

The DNA for the CDR3 is TGTGCCAGCAGCGTAATCTTGTCCGGCACAGATACGCAGTATTTT. Encoded protein: CASSVILSGTDTQYF. J is TRBJ2-3 and V is TRBV5-8; D not resolved. The germline gives CDR1 SGHTS, CDR2 YDEGEE. Trimming cost V 4 bases and J 1 base, with 13 bases left between them. The CDR3 length is 15 residues.

The genes are TRBV11-2 and TRBJ2-3; D gene ambiguous. Trimming pared 1 base from V and 0 bases from J, leaving 11 bases between. Germline V gives CDR1 SGHAT, CDR2 FQNNGV. This CDR3 is built from 16 residues. DNA for the CDR3: TGTGCCAGCAGCTTAGTATTCGCGTCTAGCACAGATACGCAGTATTTT. Its translation: CASSLVFASSTDTQYF.

On this clone itself: At the DNA level, this CDR3 is encoded by other sequences in the same sample as well. The chain combines TRBV19 with TRBJ1-3; D might be TRBD1 (5 bases). Germline CDR1 LNHDA, CDR2 SQIVND (reference sequence). The CDR3 totals 14 residues. Between the trimmed V and J ends, which lost 9 bases and 0 bases, there was a span of 12 bases. The CDR3 protein is CASSIGTSGNTIYF. CDR3 nucleotide sequence: TGTGCCAGCTCTATCGGGACCTCTGGAAACACCATATATTTT.

DNA for the CDR3: TGCAGCGTTGACGCGGGGACAGGGCCCGGAAACACCATATATTTT. Protein sequence: CSVDAGTGPGNTIYF. The chain couples TRBV29-1 to TRBJ1-3; 9 nucleotides align to TRBD1. Per germline, CDR1 SQVTM and CDR2 ANQGSEA. CDR3 length: 15 amino acids. V gave up 3 bases and J gave up 4 bases; unmatched junction bases: 7.

The count of this clone is one. The chain couples TRBV18 to TRBJ2-3; TRBD2 might be the D (6 bases). Trimming stripped 6 bases from V and 1 base from J, with 17 bases between. This CDR3 comprises 16 residues. Germline loops: CDR1 KGHSH, CDR2 LQKENI. The CDR3 region is CASSLLRRGGTDTQYF. As DNA, the CDR3 is TGTGCCAGCTCCCTCCTCCGGCGGGGCGGCACAGATACGCAGTATTTT.

This chain links TRBV4-1 with TRBJ2-7; a weak D match, TRBD2 (8 bases). Trimming stripped 1 base from V and 0 bases from J, with 28 bases between. This CDR3 is 21 amino acids long. The germline V gene encodes CDR1 MGHRA and CDR2 YSYEKL. The CDR3 DNA reads TGCGCCAGCAGCCAAGTTTACCCAGGGGGTAGAATAGCGGGGTACTCCTACGAGCAGTACTTC. Encoded protein: CASSQVYPGGRIAGYSYEQYF.

The chain couples TRBV7-9 to TRBJ2-7; D possibly uses TRBD1 or TRBD2 (5 bases each). CDR1 and CDR2 (germline): SEHNR, FQNEAQ (reference sequence). Deletions cut 0 bases from V and 9 bases from J, with 18 bases between. This CDR3 is 15 amino acids long. CDR3 coding DNA: TGTGCCAGCAGCTTAGCGGGACGGGATCGGTTAGGGCAGTACTTC. Its protein is CASSLAGRDRLGQYF.

V gene TRBV4-1 combines with J gene TRBJ2-7; 8 bases are a match to TRBD1. The germline V gene encodes CDR1 MGHRA and CDR2 YSYEKL. This CDR3 is built from 15 residues. J gave up 2 bases and V 6 bases, and 9 bases lay outside the gene matches. The CDR3 DNA reads as TGCGCCAGCAGACCCAGGGGGCTGGGGGCCTACGAGCAGTACTTC. Translating gives CASRPRGLGAYEQYF.

About this clone itself: At the DNA level, this CDR3 is encoded by other sequences in the same sample as well. The chain has TRBV10-2 and TRBJ2-5, with 7 bases lining up with TRBD2. Germline loops: CDR1 WSHSY, CDR2 SAAADI. The V segment lost 5 bases and the J segment 4 bases; nucleotides outside the gene matches: 1. CDR3 size: 12 residues. DNA of the CDR3: TGCGCCAGCAGTCCTAGCGGAGAGACCCAGTACTTC. It encodes CASSPSGETQYF.

The chain employs TRBV7-9 and TRBJ2-1; unclear D gene. V shed 5 bases and J shed 0 bases, with 17 bases lying between them. CDR1 is SEHNR and CDR2 is FQNEAQ in the germline V gene (reference sequence). The CDR3 runs 17 residues. CDR3 coding DNA: TGTGCCAGCAGCGATCCTAGAACCCGAAGCTCCTACAATGAGCAGTTCTTC. Its translation: CASSDPRTRSSYNEQFF.

This sequence joins TRBV6-6 and TRBJ1-2; D might be TRBD1 (6 bases). The CDR3 totals 12 residues. Germline V gives CDR1 MNHNY, CDR2 SVGAGI (reference sequence). V lost 5 bases to trimming and J lost 13 bases, with 17 bases between them. As DNA, the CDR3 is TGTGCCAGCAGTAGGGGGGAAGGAGGTCGCACCTTC. Translation gives CASSRGEGGRTF.

In regard to this clone: This sample also contains other DNA sequences that code for the same CDR3. V and J are TRBV7-2 and TRBJ2-5, with TRBD2 identical over 8 bases. The germline V gene has CDR1 SGHTA and CDR2 FQGNSA. The CDR3 has 15 residues. J was trimmed by 0 bases and V by 2 bases; bases with no gene match: 2. Here the CDR3 reads CASSLTSGNQETQYF. As DNA, the CDR3 is TGTGCCAGCAGCTTAACTAGCGGTAACCAAGAGACCCAGTACTTC. Using reference TRBV7-2 and TRBJ2-5 for the parts outside the CDR3, the full variable domain is GAGVSQSPSNKVTEKGKDVELRCDPISGHTALYWYRQSLGQGLEFLIYFQGNSAPDKSGLPSDRFSAERTGGSVSTLTIQRTQQEDSAVYLCASSLTSGNQETQYFGPGTRLLVL.

Remarks on this clone: Other DNA sequences of this sample code for an identical CDR3. This chain connects TRBV6-5 to TRBJ1-2; D remains unclear. V lost 0 bases and J lost 2, with 4 bases in between. The CDR3 covers 13 residues. Germline V CDR1 and CDR2: MNHEY, SVGAGI. The CDR3, as DNA: TGTGCCAGCAGTTACTCTGGGAACTATGGCTACACCTTC. This sequence encodes CASSYSGNYGYTF.

The J gene is TRBJ1-1, the V gene TRBV7-3; D uncertain. The germline V and J ends were trimmed by 5 bases and 0 bases, with 7 bases remaining between them. The CDR3 runs 13 residues. CDR1 is SGHTA, CDR2 FQGTGA, per germline. In DNA, the CDR3 is TGTGCCAGCAGCCCGACGATGAACACTGAAGCTTTCTTT. This codes for CASSPTMNTEAFF.

This clone showed up just a few times. The chain carries TRBV6-5 and TRBJ2-2; 11 bases line up with TRBD1. Germline loops: CDR1 MNHEY, CDR2 SVGAGI. V lost 6 bases to trimming and J lost 4 bases; unmatched junction nucleotides: 4. The CDR3 is 15 residues long. The DNA for the CDR3 is TGTGCCAGCAGGACCGGGACAGGGGGCACCGGGGAGCTGTTTTTT. Its protein product is CASRTGTGGTGELFF.

This clone was counted a few times. The chain couples TRBV5-1 to TRBJ2-2; 14 bases align to TRBD2. This CDR3 has 16 amino acids. V shed 4 bases, J shed 5 bases, and the junction held 4 bases outside the gene matches. Looked up from germline, CDR1 is SGHRS and CDR2 is YFSETQ. In DNA, the CDR3 is TGCGCCAGCAGCAAGGGACTAGCGGGAGTAACCGGGGAGCTGTTTTTT. The encoded protein is CASSKGLAGVTGELFF.